A single T cell receptor beta chain is shown here with its context. Its cognate antigen is unknown. This record comes from a study of shared clonotypes between healthy human individuals. Across the whole study: The study drew on two women and a few men aged 18 to 49 as donors.

Some clones are missing from TCRdb's copy, which holds only in-frame ones; the method was immunoSEQ multiplex PCR. The sample yields around 120,000 clones, roughly 70% seen once. Study observations and caveats: Naive subsets generally had larger estimated richness than memory subsets.

The germline V and J ends were trimmed by 6 bases and 4 bases, with 12 bases remaining between them. The CDR3 consists of 14 residues. Germline CDR1 MGHDK, CDR2 SYGVNS. This clonotype was sampled from a woman in her thirties in good health. Sequencing was carried out using memory CD8+ T cells sorted from blood. Subset meaning: CD45RO+ cells pooled with CCR7-negative TemRA cells. The genes are TRBV25-1 and TRBJ2-2; D is perhaps TRBD1 (6 bases). The CDR3 nucleotides are TGTGCCAGCAGGGAACAGGGACCCACCGGGGAGCTGTTTTTT. It specifies CASREQGPTGELFF.